The T cell receptor beta chain described here comes from a study of memory CD4+ T cells and cytomegalovirus serostatus. Study-wide results and limits: CMV serostatus prediction reached median AUC approximately 0.95, or 0.91 with US-trained model. Of approximately 160 reported CMV TCRbeta sequences, 65 to 85 were found in memory CD4+ repertoires.

The sort gate was single viable CD3+CD4+CD8-CD45RO+ cells for memory CD4+ T cells. In the case of this clone: Its specificity is not known.

In the authors' methods: Out-of-frame sequences were removed, leaving 2 million or so distinct TCRbeta sequences. The repertoire was sequenced with immunoSEQ multiplex PCR; TCRdb's copy has only in-frame clones and lacks some. The V and J calls and clone size were taken over from that table, and D and trimming were inferred from the DNA. The table shows some 47,000 clones, with about 73% occurring only once. V shed 0 bases and J shed 3 bases, with 21 bases lying between them. In germline, CDR1 is MGHRA, CDR2 YSYEKL. The CDR3 runs 19 residues. This clonotype was obtained from an adult in good health and CMV-seronegative. This chain uses TRBV4-1 with TRBJ1-5; D might be TRBD1 (6 bases). Specimen: memory CD4+ T cells from blood. In DNA form, the CDR3 reads TGCGCCAGCAGCCAAGAAAAGGCGGGGCAGGGGACAATCAATCAGCCCCAGCATTTT. This translates into CASSQEKAGQGTINQPQHF.